What follows is one T cell receptor (beta chain) and its context. This record belongs to a study of blood T cell repertoires in COVID-19. Study summary: In each case, the material was cDNA or gDNA derived from T cells, B-cell-depleted T cells, or PBMCs.

In the original analysis: Estimation of nucleated cell counts relied on the amplification of reference gene primers. Clones were sequenced by immunoSEQ multiplex PCR, and TCRdb holds only the in-frame ones, with some missing. V and J calls and clone size come straight from that table; D and trimming were deduced from the DNA. The sample has approximately 200,000 clones; about 88% are singletons. CDR1 and CDR2 (germline): SEHNR, FQNEAQ (reference sequence). With 10 bases removed from V and 0 bases from J, the gap between germline ends came to 13 bases. The CDR3 sequence is 14 residues long. The specimen was peripheral blood. The clonotype originates from a young man with acute or convalescent COVID-19. The chain recombines TRBV7-9 with TRBJ1-3; D not resolved. DNA of the CDR3: TGTGCCACCAGGAAGGCGGACTCTGGAAACACCATATATTTT. This gives the protein CATRKADSGNTIYF.